This TCR beta chain was identified in a study of blood T cell repertoires in COVID-19. Points on this clone: Other nucleotide sequences from this sample produce the same CDR3.

Trimming left V 1 base short and J 3 bases short, with 3 bases between. CDR3 length: 12 residues. Germline V gene lookup returns CDR1 LGHDT and CDR2 YNNKEL (reference sequence). As handled by the study authors: From reference gene primer amplification, estimates of nucleated cell counts were derived. Data came from immunoSEQ multiplex PCR; TCRdb stores just in-frame clones and leaves some out. V, J and clone size reflect that table, while D and trimming were determined from the DNA. The sample has about 110,000 clones, roughly 85% seen once. The sequenced sample consisted of peripheral blood. This TCR was sampled from a human donor in a cohort sampled during active COVID-19. This rearrangement joins TRBV3-1 (or the pseudogene TRBV3-2) to TRBJ2-5; no reliable D call. As DNA, the CDR3 is TGTGCCAGCAGCCAAGGAGAAGAGACCCAGTACTTC. Translating it yields CASSQGEETQYF.